These T cell receptor beta chains were read from a single sample in a study of blood T cell repertoires in COVID-19. Libraries were prepared by immunoSEQ multiplex PCR; TCRdb keeps only in-frame clonotypes and omits some of them. The sample consists of a few hundred thousand clones, 85% of them appearing once. The specimen was PBMCs or T cells enriched from blood (not recorded which). The receptors come from a man aged 40-55 years who had recovered from COVID-19. CDR3s include the opening cysteine and the closing phenylalanine or tryptophan. D genes are given only for firm matches. Clone size appears in some rows only: once, few, many, or a class for an expanded clone.

v_call,d_call,clone_size,cdr3_length,j_call,cdr3_aa,cdr3_nt
TRBV19,TRBD1,-,15,TRBJ1-3,CASSAGQSLRNTIYF,TGTGCCAGTAGTGCGGGACAGAGTCTAAGAAACACCATATATTTT
TRBV3-1/TRBV3-2,TRBD2,once,14,TRBJ2-1,CASSLGLAGGEQFF,TGTGCCAGCAGCCTGGGACTAGCGGGAGGTGAGCAGTTCTTC
TRBV6-5,-,-,14,TRBJ2-7,CASSSFQGAYEQYF,TGTGCCAGCAGTTCGTTTCAGGGTGCCTACGAGCAGTACTTC
TRBV6-2/TRBV6-3,-,once,15,TRBJ2-7,CASSYSAGFSYEQYF,TGTGCCAGCAGTTACTCCGCGGGATTCTCGTACGAGCAGTACTTC
TRBV7-8,TRBD2,-,14,TRBJ2-3,CASSLGLAGYTQYF,TGTGCCAGCAGCTTAGGGTTAGCGGGATATACGCAGTATTTT
TRBV5-1,TRBD1,-,14,TRBJ2-2,CASNEGQDTGELFF,TGCGCCAGCAATGAGGGACAGGACACCGGGGAGCTGTTTTTT
TRBV10-2,-,-,12,TRBJ1-2,CASSEVGAGYTF,TGCGCCAGCAGTGAAGTGGGGGCTGGCTACACCTTC
TRBV11-3,-,-,16,TRBJ2-7,CASSSTYSTNPYEQYF,TGTGCCAGCAGCTCCACATATTCTACTAATCCCTACGAGCAGTACTTC
TRBV10-3,-,-,13,TRBJ1-2,CAISEKGWGGYTF,TGTGCCATCAGTGAGAAGGGGTGGGGTGGCTACACCTTC
TRBV7-9,TRBD2,-,15,TRBJ2-1,CASSSTSGAPNEQFF,TGTGCCAGCAGCTCGACTAGCGGCGCCCCTAATGAGCAGTTCTTC
TRBV12-5,-,-,14,TRBJ2-7,CASGDDRFSYEQYF,TGTGCTAGTGGGGACGACAGGTTCTCCTACGAGCAGTACTTC
TRBV11-3,-,-,13,TRBJ2-1,CASSLAGGDEQFF,TGTGCCAGCAGCTTAGCTGGGGGCGATGAGCAGTTCTTC
TRBV14,TRBD1,-,15,TRBJ2-7,CASSQAGTETYEQYF,TGTGCCAGCAGCCAAGCCGGGACAGAGACCTACGAGCAGTACTTC
TRBV4-1,TRBD2,-,14,TRBJ2-1,CASSHDGTINEQFF,TGCGCCAGCAGCCATGATGGGACTATCAATGAGCAGTTCTTC
TRBV4-1,-,-,14,TRBJ1-5,CASRQIGTNLPQHF,TGCGCCAGCAGACAGATCGGGACAAACCTGCCCCAGCATTTT
TRBV7-2,-,-,15,TRBJ1-3,CASSLGRGSRDTIYF,TGTGCCAGCAGCTTAGGAAGGGGGAGTCGCGACACCATATATTTT
TRBV28,-,-,15,TRBJ1-4,CASSFTTATNEKLFF,TGTGCCAGCAGTTTCACAACCGCAACTAATGAAAAACTGTTTTTT
TRBV30,-,once,15,TRBJ2-3,CAWSPGNLNTDTQYF,TGTGCCTGGAGTCCGGGGAACTTAAACACAGATACGCAGTATTTT
TRBV19,-,-,15,TRBJ2-7,CASSSPGQGGDEQYF,TGTGCCAGTAGTTCCCCGGGGCAAGGCGGGGACGAGCAGTACTTC
TRBV11-3,TRBD2,once,15,TRBJ2-1,CASSSRGSWGNEQFF,TGTGCCAGCAGCTCTCGCGGGAGTTGGGGCAATGAGCAGTTCTTC
TRBV11-1,TRBD1,-,15,TRBJ2-2,CASSLGTGHTGELFF,TGTGCCAGCAGCTTAGGGACAGGCCACACCGGGGAGCTGTTTTTT
TRBV5-5,TRBD1,few,13,TRBJ1-2,CASSWTGEDGYTF,TGTGCCAGCAGCTGGACAGGGGAGGATGGCTACACCTTC
TRBV5-4,-,-,15,TRBJ1-1,CASSRVDSSNTEAFF,TGTGCCAGCAGCCGCGTTGACAGTTCCAACACTGAAGCTTTCTTT
TRBV10-3,TRBD1,few,14,TRBJ2-2,CATEDRVGTGELFF,TGTGCCACGGAGGACAGGGTCGGCACCGGGGAGCTGTTTTTT
TRBV19,-,-,13,TRBJ2-1,CASSYEGDNEQFF,TGTGCCAGTTCCTACGAAGGGGACAATGAGCAGTTCTTC
TRBV3-1/TRBV3-2,-,-,19,TRBJ2-4,CASSQDIPSRGLAKNIQYF,TGTGCCAGCAGCCAAGACATCCCCTCAAGGGGTTTAGCCAAAAACATTCAGTACTTC
TRBV19,TRBD2,-,17,TRBJ2-7,CASSWGSGRSGTYEQYF,TGTGCCAGTAGTTGGGGTAGCGGGAGGTCTGGGACCTACGAGCAGTACTTC
TRBV6-5,-,few,15,TRBJ1-2,CASSPPGIPLYGYTF,TGTGCCAGCAGTCCCCCAGGGATCCCCCTGTATGGCTACACCTTC
TRBV5-1,-,-,17,TRBJ2-7,CASSLPPGGSGTYEQYF,TGCGCCAGCAGCTTGCCGCCTGGAGGGAGCGGTACCTACGAGCAGTACTTC